These 21 T cell receptor beta chains came from one sample sequenced in a study of T cell repertoires in cytomegalovirus infection. Their target antigens are unknown. TCRdb reanalysed the reads using MiXCR and keeps one entry per CDR3 protein. Seen here are about 700,000 distinct CDR3 sequences, around a third observed once, and the top ten hold over 15%. Sequences were derived from cultured PBMCs, sampled from culture after CMV antigen stimulation. These receptors all stem from a human donor in good health (CMV status not recorded). Some clones in this sample may be carry-over from other donors' samples.

In its sample, this clonotype was seen once. V is TRBV3-1 and J is TRBJ2-1, with D uncertain. The CDR3 spans 16 residues. Germline CDR1 LGHDT, CDR2 YNNKEL (reference sequence). With 3 bases removed from V and 5 bases from J, the gap between germline ends came to 17 bases. The CDR3 loop reads CASSHKFIIGDNEQFF. The CDR3 DNA follows: TGTGCCAGCAGCCACAAGTTCATTATCGGCGACAATGAGCAGTTCTTC.

The chain employs TRBV2 and TRBJ2-7; D call uncertain. With 6 bases removed from V and 5 bases from J, the gap between germline ends came to 14 bases. Germline V gives CDR1 SNHLY, CDR2 FYNNEI. The CDR3 has 13 amino acids. Written as DNA, the CDR3 is TGTGCCAGCAGAGGTGGGCAGCGAAACGAGCAGTACTTC. It codes for CASRGGQRNEQYF.

Only one count was recorded for this clonotype. The rearrangement joins TRBV2 to TRBJ2-2; no firm D call. This CDR3 contains 15 residues. Trimming took off 5 bases at V and 2 bases at J, with 12 bases between the two ends. Germline values: CDR1 SNHLY, CDR2 FYNNEI. CDR3 residues: CASSTYGGNTGELFF. CDR3 coding DNA: TGTGCCAGCAGTACCTACGGTGGTAACACCGGGGAGCTGTTTTTT.

This clonotype came up a few times. The CDR3 spells CSARFFGQGARGYTF. CDR3 DNA sequence: TGCAGTGCTAGATTTTTCGGGCAGGGGGCGCGTGGCTACACCTTC. The chain combines TRBV20-1 with TRBJ1-2; 8 bases match TRBD1. The germline CDR1 and CDR2 sequences are DFQATT and SNEGSKA (reference sequence). The CDR3 is 15 residues long. The V and J ends lost 2 bases and 7 bases, in that order; junction bases with no gene match: 12.

The V call is TRBV10-3, the J call TRBJ2-5; TRBD2 agrees at 7 bases. The CDR3 contains 15 residues. V lost 3 bases, J lost 7 bases, and 11 bases stayed unmatched. In germline, CDR1 is ENHRY, CDR2 SYGVKD. CDR3 loop: CAISEWGPGRTTQYF. The CDR3 DNA follows: TGTGCCATCAGTGAATGGGGTCCCGGGAGGACGACCCAGTACTTC.

This clonotype was recorded a few times. The chain uses TRBV7-9 and TRBJ2-3; D uncertain. V shed 1 base and J shed 5 bases, with 7 bases lying between them. This CDR3 comprises 13 residues. Germline CDR1 and CDR2: SEHNR and FQNEAQ (reference sequence). In DNA, the CDR3 is TGTGCCAGCAGCTTAGACGATATAGATACGCAGTATTTT. Translation: CASSLDDIDTQYF.

This chain links TRBV6-1 with TRBJ2-1, with 10 bases fitting TRBD2. Trimming cost V 8 bases and J 3 bases; bases outside gene matches: 7. The CDR3 runs to 15 residues. Germline CDR1 MNHNS, CDR2 SASEGT. The CDR3 DNA reads TGTGCCAGCGGATCGCTAGCGGGAGTCTACAATGAGCAGTTCTTC. Translation: CASGSLAGVYNEQFF.

This clonotype was observed a single time. At one end, the junction sequence differs from germline, possibly due to a read error. V usage is TRBV7-2 and J usage is TRBJ2-1; D is perhaps TRBD2 (6 bases). Germline V gene sequence: CDR1 SGHTA, CDR2 FQGNSA. This CDR3 region has 15 residues. This CDR3 reads CVSSFQGGGENEQFF. CDR3 coding DNA: TGCGTCAGCAGCTTCCAGGGAGGAGGCGAGAATGAGCAGTTCTTC.

The rearrangement links TRBV6-2 or TRBV6-3 to TRBJ2-3; D unclear. Trimming cost V 7 bases and J 6 bases, with 14 bases left between them. The CDR3 has 13 amino acids. Germline assignment: CDR1 MNHEY and CDR2 SVGEGT. The CDR3 DNA sequence: TGTGCCAGCATGGCTGGTTCCCCCGATACGCAGTATTTT. Translation: CASMAGSPDTQYF.

The chain is built from TRBV19 and TRBJ2-2; D may be TRBD1 or TRBD2 (6 bases each). CDR3 size: 15 residues. Germline assignment: CDR1 LNHDA and CDR2 SQIVND (reference sequence). Trimming removed 8 bases at V and 3 bases at J, with 16 bases between. CDR3 in DNA: TGTGCCAGTTCGAAGGGGGGCGCGGACACCGGGGAGCTGTTTTTT. Its translation is CASSKGGADTGELFF.

The chain has TRBV7-2 and TRBJ2-2, with a possible D match to TRBD1 (6 bases). V was clipped by 5 bases and J by 8 bases, with 30 bases between them. Germline lookup yields CDR1 SGHTA and CDR2 FQGNSA. CDR3 length: 19 residues. For the CDR3, the DNA is TGTGCCAGCAGCCTCAAGAGAGCTGGACAGCTTTTGATGGTTGGGGAGCTGTTTTTT. Amino acid sequence: CASSLKRAGQLLMVGELFF.

This chain connects TRBV6-5 to TRBJ2-1; D possibly uses TRBD1 or TRBD2 (5 bases each). CDR3 length: 16 amino acids. Germline loops: CDR1 MNHEY, CDR2 SVGAGI. Between the trimmed V and J ends, which lost 6 bases and 7 bases, there was a span of 22 bases. CDR3 loop: CASSFSRDPPPNEQFF. The CDR3 coding sequence is TGTGCCAGCAGCTTCTCCCGGGACCCCCCTCCGAATGAGCAGTTCTTC.

The V gene is TRBV7-9, the J gene TRBJ2-7; a possible D gene is TRBD2 (5 bases). The CDR3 has 12 residues. Germline V gives CDR1 SEHNR, CDR2 FQNEAQ (reference sequence). V lost 2 bases and J 6 bases, leaving 8 bases between the germline ends. CDR3 coding DNA: TGTGCCAGCAGCTTAACTAGGTCCGAGCAGTACTTC. The encoded protein is CASSLTRSEQYF.

This clonotype was counted between two and nine times. The genes are TRBV3-1 and TRBJ1-2; a weak D match, TRBD1 (6 bases). This CDR3 contains 15 residues. Germline V gene lookup returns CDR1 LGHDT and CDR2 YNNKEL (reference sequence). Trimming removed 5 bases from V and 4 bases from J, with 17 bases in between. DNA for the CDR3: TGTGCCAGCAGCTCAGCCCAGGGGTCCGGCTATGGCTACACCTTC. It specifies CASSSAQGSGYGYTF.

This clonotype was counted between two and nine times. The chain combines TRBV2 with TRBJ2-7, with 11 bases aligning to TRBD2. After removal of 7 bases from V and 0 bases from J, the junction contained 5 bases not matched to a gene. Germline V CDR1 and CDR2: SNHLY, FYNNEI. The CDR3 contains 15 residues. CDR3 in amino acids: CASTKGLADSYEQYF. The CDR3 DNA reads TGTGCCAGCACCAAGGGACTAGCGGACTCCTACGAGCAGTACTTC.

At least ten counts were recorded for this clonotype. The rearrangement joins TRBV7-6 to TRBJ2-3; 10 bases match TRBD2. The J segment lost 3 bases and the V segment lost 3 bases, leaving 6 bases of the junction unmatched. The germline gives CDR1 SGHVS, CDR2 FNYEAQ. The CDR3 covers 16 residues. The CDR3 region is CASSFQASGGTDTQYF. The CDR3 DNA sequence: TGTGCCAGCAGCTTCCAGGCTAGCGGGGGAACAGATACGCAGTATTTT.

The chain joins TRBV12-5 to TRBJ2-7; the match to TRBD1 covers 8 bases. The germline CDR1 and CDR2 sequences are LGHNT and FRNRAP. Trimming at V came to 7 bases and at J to 0 bases, leaving 5 bases not matched to a gene. The CDR3 is made up of 14 amino acids. CDR3 bases: TGTGCTAGTGCCTATGACAGGGGCTCCTACGAGCAGTACTTC. This translates into CASAYDRGSYEQYF.

This clonotype came up once. The chain employs TRBV6-6 and TRBJ2-1; TRBD1 matches at 9 bases. V lost 6 bases to trimming and J lost 12 bases; unmatched junction nucleotides: 18. The CDR3 is 16 amino acids. Germline CDR1 MNHNY, CDR2 SVGAGI (reference sequence). Here the CDR3 reads CASRRIPGQGPEGQFF. In DNA form, the CDR3 reads TGTGCCAGCAGACGTATCCCGGGACAGGGTCCCGAAGGGCAGTTCTTC.

Ten or more counts support this clonotype. The V call is TRBV6-2 or TRBV6-3, the J call TRBJ2-1; 12 positions agree with TRBD2. V dropped 2 bases and J dropped 6; count of bases not matched to a gene: 5. Germline CDR1 and CDR2: MNHEY and SVGEGT. This CDR3 is 16 amino acids long. The CDR3 DNA reads as TGTGCCAGCAGTTACCGTCGGACTAGCGGGATCAATGAGCAGTTCTTC. It yields the protein CASSYRRTSGINEQFF.

The chain combines TRBV12-3 or TRBV12-4 with TRBJ1-1; 11 bases agree with TRBD1. The CDR3 spans 15 residues. Trimming took 5 bases from V and 3 from J; bases not matched to a gene: 5. This CDR3 reads CASSSRDRGDTEAFF. CDR3 bases: TGTGCCAGCAGTAGTAGGGACAGGGGGGACACTGAAGCTTTCTTT.

This clonotype was seen ten or more times. The chain recombines TRBV12-3 or TRBV12-4 with TRBJ2-5; TRBD2 aligns across 9 bases. V shed 6 bases, J shed 12 bases, and the junction held 17 bases outside the gene matches. This CDR3 region has 15 residues. The chain's CDR3 is CASSTSSVPSGVKYF. As DNA, the CDR3 is TGTGCCAGCAGCACCTCATCTGTACCTAGCGGGGTGAAGTACTTC.